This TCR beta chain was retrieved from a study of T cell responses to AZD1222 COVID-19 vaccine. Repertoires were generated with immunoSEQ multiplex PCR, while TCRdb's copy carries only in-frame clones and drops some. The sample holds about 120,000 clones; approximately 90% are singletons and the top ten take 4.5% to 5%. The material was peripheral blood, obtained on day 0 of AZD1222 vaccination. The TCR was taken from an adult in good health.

Here the CDR3 DNA reads TGCAGCGTTGGCCAGCCGAACACCGGGGAGCTGTTTTTT. Its protein product is CSVGQPNTGELFF. This chain links TRBV29-1 with TRBJ2-2, with D uncertain. V was cut by 4 bases and J by 0 bases, with 6 bases left in between. The germline CDR1 and CDR2 sequences are SQVTM and ANQGSEA. The CDR3 is 13 amino acids.